This T cell receptor (beta chain) is from a study of blood T cell repertoires in COVID-19. Overall study: The study drew acute and convalescent COVID-19 samples from the United States, Italy and Spain.

The germline gives CDR1 MNHNS, CDR2 SASEGT. With V trimmed by 3 bases and J by 1 base, 7 bases remained unmatched. The CDR3 totals 17 residues. Original methodology: Nucleated cell number was recorded as an estimate derived from reference gene primer amplification. Using immunoSEQ multiplex PCR, the repertoire was profiled, and TCRdb retains in-frame clones only, with some absent. V and J calls and clone size are as listed in that table; D and trimming were resolved from the DNA. This table holds 14,000 or so clones, around 78% found once. The source is a man aged 35-49 years with active or convalescent COVID-19. The gene calls are TRBV6-1 and TRBJ1-4; 8 bases are shared with TRBD1. The sequenced sample consisted of peripheral blood. CDR3 residues: CASSEDLRGRTNEKLFF. The CDR3 region has the DNA TGTGCCAGCAGTGAGGACCTCAGGGGGCGAACTAATGAAAAACTGTTTTTT.